This record covers a single TCR beta chain. Original analysis: Amplifying reference gene primers gave estimates of nucleated cell counts. The assay was immunoSEQ multiplex PCR, and TCRdb's table has in-frame clones only and misses some. The D gene and trimming were derived from the DNA, and the V and J assignments and clone size from that table. The sample holds over 200,000 clones, roughly 80% seen once. The data stem from a study of blood T cell repertoires in COVID-19. Across the whole study: From the United States, Italy and Spain came samples of acute and convalescent COVID-19. T cells, B-cell-depleted T cells, or PBMCs supplied cDNA or gDNA.

CDR3 size: 12 residues. Germline lookup yields CDR1 SEHNR and CDR2 FQNEAQ (reference sequence). V lost 4 bases to trimming and J lost 1 base, with 4 bases between them. The receptor was isolated from a human donor in a cohort sampled during active COVID-19. The genes are TRBV7-9 and TRBJ2-5; D unclear. Source material: peripheral blood. The CDR3, as DNA: TGTGCCAGCAGCTCCCTCCAAGAGACCCAGTACTTC. Its protein product is CASSSLQETQYF.